The 29 T cell receptor beta chains below come from one sample, sequenced in a study of cytomegalovirus exposure and HLA in healthy donors. PCR employed 60 Vbeta and 13 Jbeta primers. TCRdb keeps only in-frame clones here, not all; method: immunoSEQ multiplex PCR. The sample gives 130,000 or so clones, over 70% of which show up once; less than 4% is in the top ten. Sequenced input: PBMCs. The receptors originated from a man aged 25 to 45 in good health and CMV-seronegative.

The genes are TRBV6-1 and TRBJ1-2, with D possibly matching TRBD1 (6 bases). The V gene lost 1 base and the J gene lost 7 bases, with 19 bases spanning the gap. Germline lookup yields CDR1 MNHNS and CDR2 SASEGT. There are 16 residues in the CDR3. CDR3 in amino acids: CASSEEVEGGASGYTF. CDR3 sequence (DNA): TGTGCCAGCAGTGAAGAGGTAGAGGGGGGGGCCAGTGGCTACACCTTC.

This clone was counted a single time. The gene calls are TRBV19 and TRBJ2-7, with 8 bases identical to TRBD1. The V and J ends lost 7 bases and 6 bases, in that order; junction bases with no gene match: 8. This CDR3 has 13 amino acids. CDR1 and CDR2 from the germline V gene are LNHDA and SQIVND (reference sequence). The CDR3: CASKRQGAFEQYF. The CDR3 DNA sequence: TGTGCCAGTAAGAGGCAGGGGGCGTTCGAGCAGTACTTC.

J is TRBJ2-3 and V is TRBV5-6; the D is unclear. Germline CDR1 reads SGHDT; CDR2 reads YYEEEE. This CDR3 comprises 13 residues. Trimming removed 3 bases at V and 6 bases at J, with 11 bases between. CDR3 amino acids: CASSSRRIDTQYF. CDR3 nucleotides: TGTGCCAGCAGCTCCCGGCGGATCGATACGCAGTATTTT.

The chain links TRBV7-9 to TRBJ1-1; no reliable D call. CDR1 is SEHNR, CDR2 FQNEAQ, per germline (reference sequence). Trimming pared 1 base from V and 3 bases from J, leaving 12 bases between. CDR3 length: 15 amino acids. The CDR3 sequence: CASSLGPTGDTEAFF. The CDR3 bases are TGTGCCAGCAGCTTAGGACCGACCGGGGACACTGAAGCTTTCTTT.

The chain joins TRBV5-6 to TRBJ2-1, with D perhaps TRBD1 (5 bases). Looked up from germline, CDR1 is SGHDT and CDR2 is YYEEEE. Trimming removed 0 bases at V and 4 bases at J, with 8 bases between. The length of the CDR3 is 14 residues. The CDR3 DNA is TGTGCCAGCAGCTTGGGGCAGGGATACAATGAGCAGTTCTTC. This codes for CASSLGQGYNEQFF.

This chain connects TRBV9 to TRBJ1-2; D unresolved. CDR1 SGDLS and CDR2 YYNGEE come from the germline V gene. CDR3 length: 13 residues. The V and J ends lost 5 bases and 7 bases respectively, with 15 bases between them. The CDR3, as DNA: TGTGCCAGCAGTACAGCGACTGAGGGTGGCTACACCTTC. It translates to CASSTATEGGYTF.

This clone has more than one count but fewer than ten. V and J are TRBV14 and TRBJ2-7; D ambiguous. Germline V gene sequence: CDR1 SGHDN, CDR2 FVKESK. The CDR3 is made up of 13 amino acids. With 3 bases removed from V and 1 base from J, the gap between germline ends came to 7 bases. The CDR3 reads CASSQGQSYEQYF. CDR3 sequence (DNA): TGTGCCAGCAGCCAGGGCCAGTCCTACGAGCAGTACTTC. Full variable domain (remainder filled in from reference TRBV14 and TRBJ2-7): EAGVTQFPSHSVIEKGQTVTLRCDPISGHDNLYWYRRVMGKEIKFLLHFVKESKQDESGMPNNRFLAERTGGTYSTLKVQPAELEDSGVYFCASSQGQSYEQYFGPGTRLTVT.

The chain has TRBV30 and TRBJ2-7, with D possibly being TRBD1 (6 bases). CDR1 GTSNPN and CDR2 SVGIG come from the germline V gene (reference sequence). V lost 4 bases and J lost 0, with 10 bases in between. The CDR3 has 13 residues. The CDR3 spells CAWTGQSSYEQYF. CDR3 coding DNA: TGTGCCTGGACCGGACAGTCCTCCTACGAGCAGTACTTC.

The chain couples TRBV7-9 to TRBJ1-4; 9 bases line up with TRBD1. The germline CDR1 and CDR2 sequences are SEHNR and FQNEAQ (reference sequence). The CDR3 spans 15 residues. Germline trimming cut 4 bases from V and 8 bases from J; bases unmatched to any gene: 8. CDR3: CASSSSGTGHEKLFF. The DNA for the CDR3 is TGTGCCAGCAGCTCCTCCGGGACAGGGCACGAAAAACTGTTTTTT.

The chain uses TRBV6-5 and TRBJ2-3, with TRBD2 as a possible D gene (6 bases). Germline V gene sequence: CDR1 MNHEY, CDR2 SVGAGI. With 5 bases removed from V and 0 bases from J, the gap between germline ends came to 9 bases. The CDR3 sequence is 14 residues long. As DNA, the CDR3 is TGTGCCAGCAGTGGGACTGCTAGCACAGATACGCAGTATTTT. Amino acids: CASSGTASTDTQYF.

The rearrangement uses TRBV19 and TRBJ1-5, with 8 bases fitting TRBD1. Trimming removed 9 bases from V and 4 bases from J; junction bases left unmatched: 8. The CDR3 spans 14 residues. The germline V gene encodes CDR1 LNHDA and CDR2 SQIVND (reference sequence). CDR3 sequence: CASRKTGANQPQHF. CDR3 nucleotide sequence: TGTGCCAGCAGGAAGACAGGGGCGAATCAGCCCCAGCATTTT.

This clone has more than one count but fewer than ten. This rearrangement joins TRBV6-6 to TRBJ1-3; 7 positions match TRBD1. The CDR3 is 15 residues long. After removal of 5 bases from V and 2 bases from J, the junction contained 6 bases not matched to a gene. Germline lookup yields CDR1 MNHNY and CDR2 SVGAGI (reference sequence). This CDR3 is CASSPQGFAGNTIYF. The CDR3 nucleotides read TGTGCCAGCAGTCCACAGGGGTTCGCTGGAAACACCATATATTTT.

The V and J genes are TRBV13 and TRBJ2-5; 7 bases line up with TRBD1. The CDR3 runs 14 residues. The germline V gene has CDR1 PRHDT and CDR2 FYEKMQ (reference sequence). J was trimmed by 5 bases and V by 6 bases; bases with no gene match: 9. The CDR3 DNA reads as TGTGCCAGCAGTCCGAACAGGGGAATGGAGACCCAGTACTTC. Translation: CASSPNRGMETQYF. Full variable domain (rest looked up from reference TRBV13 and TRBJ2-5): AAGVIQSPRHLIKEKRETATLKCYPIPRHDTVYWYQQGPGQDPQFLISFYEKMQSDKGSIPDRFSAQQFSDYHSELNMSSLELGDSALYFCASSPNRGMETQYFGPGTRLLVL.

The chain uses TRBV10-1 and TRBJ2-2, with a possible D match to TRBD1 (5 bases). V was shortened by 9 bases and J by 3 bases, with 14 bases between the two germline ends. The V gene's germline CDR1 is WNHNN and CDR2 SYGVQD (reference sequence). The CDR3 consists of 14 residues. This chain's CDR3 is CARKGDYYTGELFF. In DNA form, the CDR3 reads TGCGCCAGAAAAGGGGATTATTACACCGGGGAGCTGTTTTTT.

This sequence joins TRBV7-8 and TRBJ1-2, with 10 bases aligning to TRBD1. CDR1 SGHVS and CDR2 FQNEAQ come from the germline V gene. CDR3 length: 17 residues. J was trimmed by 3 bases and V by 5 bases; bases with no gene match: 12. CDR3 protein: CASSPAVDRGRDYGYTF. The CDR3 DNA reads as TGTGCCAGCAGCCCAGCAGTGGACAGGGGGAGAGACTATGGCTACACCTTC.

The table lists this clone with a count of one. V and J are TRBV7-6 and TRBJ2-2, with 12 bases aligning to TRBD2. Germline V lookup: CDR1 SGHVS, CDR2 FNYEAQ. V gave up 5 bases and J gave up 4 bases; unmatched junction bases: 8. This CDR3 region has 17 residues. CDR3 DNA: TGTGCCAGCAGCCCAACTACTAGCGGGGGGAGCACCGGGGAGCTGTTTTTT. Translating gives CASSPTTSGGSTGELFF. The full variable domain, completed using reference TRBV7-6 and TRBJ2-2, is GAGVSQSPRYKVTKRGQDVALRCDPISGHVSLYWYRQALGQGPEFLTYFNYEAQQDKSGLPNDRFSAERPEGSISTLTIQRTEQRDSAMYRCASSPTTSGGSTGELFFGEGSRLTVL.

The chain couples TRBV14 to TRBJ2-7, with 7 bases aligning to TRBD1. The CDR3 runs 13 residues. The V gene's germline CDR1 is SGHDN and CDR2 FVKESK. V dropped 4 bases and J dropped 5; count of bases not matched to a gene: 5. CDR3 in DNA: TGTGCCAGCAGCCGGACAGGACTCCACGAGCAGTACTTC. Translation: CASSRTGLHEQYF. The whole variable domain, remainder taken from reference TRBV14 and TRBJ2-7, is EAGVTQFPSHSVIEKGQTVTLRCDPISGHDNLYWYRRVMGKEIKFLLHFVKESKQDESGMPNNRFLAERTGGTYSTLKVQPAELEDSGVYFCASSRTGLHEQYFGPGTRLTVT.

This chain uses TRBV2 with TRBJ2-1, with 13 bases lining up with TRBD2. The V gene end was trimmed by 5 bases and the J gene end by 9 bases; junction bases not matched to a gene: 13. CDR3 size: 17 residues. Germline V gene data show CDR1 as SNHLY and CDR2 as FYNNEI. This CDR3 reads CASSLHSGTSGNFEQFF. CDR3 DNA: TGTGCCAGCAGTCTACACTCCGGGACTAGCGGGAACTTTGAGCAGTTCTTC. The full variable domain, with the rest looked up from reference TRBV2 and TRBJ2-1, is EPEVTQTPSHQVTQMGQEVILRCVPISNHLYFYWYRQILGQKVEFLVSFYNNEISEKSEIFDDQFSVERPDGSNFTLKIRSTKLEDSAMYFCASSLHSGTSGNFEQFFGPGTRLTVL.

The chain employs TRBV5-8 and TRBJ2-4; D may be TRBD1 (5 bases). The germline V gene has CDR1 SGHTS and CDR2 YDEGEE. This CDR3 is 15 amino acids long. The ends were cut back, 1 base at V and 0 bases at J, with 8 bases in the middle. CDR3 region: CASSLRTLAKNIQYF. The DNA for the CDR3 is TGTGCCAGCAGCTTGAGGACATTAGCCAAAAACATTCAGTACTTC.

The chain combines TRBV19 with TRBJ1-1, with D possibly being TRBD1 (5 bases). This CDR3 spans 16 amino acids. V gave up 0 bases and J gave up 2 bases, with 13 bases separating them. Germline loops: CDR1 LNHDA, CDR2 SQIVND (reference sequence). The CDR3 DNA follows: TGTGCCAGTAGTATAGATCATGGGGCTGACAACACTGAAGCTTTCTTT. This codes for CASSIDHGADNTEAFF. The complete variable domain, with remaining parts taken from reference TRBV19 and TRBJ1-1, reads DGGITQSPKYLFRKEGQNVTLSCEQNLNHDAMYWYRQDPGQGLRLIYYSQIVNDFQKGDIAEGYSVSREKKESFPLTVTSAQKNPTAFYLCASSIDHGADNTEAFFGQGTRLTVV.

The rearrangement uses TRBV11-2 and TRBJ2-5; no firm D call. CDR3 length equals 14 residues. Germline lookup yields CDR1 SGHAT and CDR2 FQNNGV. V was shortened by 5 bases and J by 5 bases, with 15 bases between the two germline ends. DNA of the CDR3: TGTGCCAGCAGCCCGATGGGCCGCGAGGAGACCCAGTACTTC. The encoded protein is CASSPMGREETQYF.

The V gene is TRBV5-5, the J gene TRBJ1-1, with unresolved D. Trimming cost V 3 bases and J 2 bases, with 11 bases left between them. Germline V gene sequence: CDR1 SGHKS, CDR2 YYEKEE (reference sequence). The CDR3 totals 14 residues. CDR3: CASSYGLFNTEAFF. The CDR3 DNA sequence: TGTGCCAGCAGCTATGGACTATTCAACACTGAAGCTTTCTTT.

This chain connects TRBV19 to TRBJ2-1, with D unclear. This CDR3 comprises 12 residues. V lost 5 bases and J 2 bases, leaving 4 bases between the germline ends. Germline CDR1 reads LNHDA; CDR2 reads SQIVND (reference sequence). The CDR3 nucleotides read TGTGCCAGTAGTGACACCTACAATGAGCAGTTCTTC. Its translation is CASSDTYNEQFF.

The rearrangement uses TRBV4-2 and TRBJ2-3; TRBD2 matches 9 bases. Looked up from germline, CDR1 is LGHNA and CDR2 is YNFKEQ. This CDR3 comprises 16 residues. V gave up 4 bases and J gave up 3 bases; unmatched junction bases: 8. CDR3 in amino acids: CASSRPSGVGTDTQYF. The CDR3 DNA sequence: TGTGCCAGCAGCCGACCTAGCGGGGTGGGTACAGATACGCAGTATTTT.

The chain combines TRBV27 with TRBJ1-5; tentatively, D is TRBD1 (6 bases). V was clipped by 3 bases and J by 7 bases, with 10 bases between them. This CDR3 comprises 13 residues. From germline, CDR1 is MNHEY and CDR2 SMNVEV (reference sequence). As DNA, the CDR3 is TGTGCCAGCAGTTTCACAGGGATACAGCCCCAGCATTTT. Residues: CASSFTGIQPQHF.

This sequence joins TRBV6-5 and TRBJ2-5; D is undetermined. Trimming removed 1 base at V and 1 base at J, with 7 bases between. Germline V lookup: CDR1 MNHEY, CDR2 SVGAGI. The CDR3 is made up of 14 amino acids. The CDR3 DNA is TGTGCCAGCAGTTACTTTTCGCGCCAAGAGACCCAGTACTTC. Encoded protein: CASSYFSRQETQYF.

The genes are TRBV30 and TRBJ2-7; tentatively, D is TRBD2 (6 bases). The CDR3 runs to 13 residues. V lost 4 bases to trimming and J lost 1 base, with 11 bases between them. Germline assignment: CDR1 GTSNPN and CDR2 SVGIG (reference sequence). In DNA form, the CDR3 reads TGTGCCTGGAAGGGCGGGGTATCCTACGAGCAGTACTTC. The encoded protein is CAWKGGVSYEQYF.

The chain uses TRBV6-5 and TRBJ2-7, with no clear D. V was clipped by 2 bases and J by 0 bases, with 11 bases between them. There are 15 residues in the CDR3. CDR1 and CDR2 from the germline V gene are MNHEY and SVGAGI. The DNA of the CDR3 is TGTGCCAGCAGTTACACCCCTGGCAGCTCCTACGAGCAGTACTTC. This sequence encodes CASSYTPGSSYEQYF.

The chain couples TRBV5-6 to TRBJ1-1; D unresolved. Germline-derived CDR1 and CDR2 are SGHDT and YYEEEE. The V end was cut by 4 bases, the J end by 1 base, with 14 bases between. The CDR3 totals 15 residues. The CDR3 DNA is TGTGCCAGCAGCCGAGGGCCAGGACCGAACACTGAAGCTTTCTTT. Translated, it gives CASSRGPGPNTEAFF.